This T cell receptor beta chain was obtained from a study of vaccination effects on CD4 cells after COVID-19. Trimming pared 6 bases from V and 9 bases from J, leaving 12 bases between. CDR1 and CDR2 from the germline V gene are SNHLY and FYNNEI. There are 12 residues in the CDR3. Here immunoSEQ multiplex PCR was the method, and the copy in TCRdb shows in-frame clones only, minus some. In the table there are 35,000 to 40,000 clones, around 74% of which are singletons. Findings and caveats of the study: Common cold coronavirus cross-reactivity was shown by only 1 of 255 vaccine-induced clones in healthy vaccinees. Few convalescent patients were studied, and early post-infection samples were lacking.

In regard to this clone: Its antigen is still unknown.

When roughly eleven days of culture had elapsed, CD4+ T cells were isolated. Both day 3 and day 7 saw half the medium replaced with IL-2 medium. This TCR was recovered from a human donor who received a COVID-19 vaccine. The chain has TRBV2 and TRBJ2-1, with D possibly TRBD2 on 6 matching bases. The source was CD4+ T cells from PBMCs cultured without peptide, collected before COVID-19 vaccination. CDR3: CASSLLAGEQFF. Here the CDR3 DNA reads TGTGCCAGCAGCCTACTAGCTGGTGAGCAGTTCTTC.